These T cell receptor beta chains were read from a single sample in a study of T cell responses to AZD1222 COVID-19 vaccine. Measured with immunoSEQ multiplex PCR; TCRdb has only the in-frame clones, and not every one. The table lists fewer than 65,000 clones, roughly nine tenths of them singletons, with about 14% in the top ten. This specimen consisted of peripheral blood, obtained 28 days after the second AZD1222 dose. The receptors derive from an adult who received the AZD1222 COVID-19 vaccine. The CDR3 runs from the conserved cysteine through the conserved F or W. The D gene is left open where the match is weak. Clone size is given for some rows only: seen once, a few or many times, or a class if the clone is expanded.

D: .; J: TRBJ1-1; size: .; V: TRBV19; CDR3: CASSMREFTEAFF; DNA: TGTGCCAGTAGTATGCGGGAGTTCACTGAAGCTTTCTTT
D: TRBD2; J: TRBJ2-7; size: .; V: TRBV10-3; CDR3: CAISEPQREGSYEQYF; DNA: TGTGCCATCAGTGAACCCCAGCGGGAGGGGTCCTACGAGCAGTACTTC
D: .; J: TRBJ1-5; size: .; V: TRBV6-2/TRBV6-3; CDR3: CASSYVNQPQHF; DNA: TGTGCCAGCAGTTACGTCAATCAGCCCCAGCATTTT
D: .; J: TRBJ2-7; size: .; V: TRBV7-6; CDR3: CASSPTPGVGQYF; DNA: TGTGCCAGCAGCCCTACTCCGGGAGTAGGGCAGTACTTC
D: TRBD1; J: TRBJ1-5; size: .; V: TRBV6-5; CDR3: CASSPTGGNQPQHF; DNA: TGTGCCAGCAGTCCGACAGGGGGCAATCAGCCCCAGCATTTT
D: .; J: TRBJ1-4; size: .; V: TRBV5-1; CDR3: CASSQGRGREKLFF; DNA: TGCGCCAGCAGCCAGGGACGGGGTCGTGAAAAACTGTTTTTT
D: TRBD1; J: TRBJ1-3; size: .; V: TRBV28; CDR3: CASSSGQGAGGNTIYF; DNA: TGTGCCAGCAGCTCCGGACAGGGGGCCGGAGGAAACACCATATATTTT
D: TRBD1; J: TRBJ2-1; size: few; V: TRBV7-2; CDR3: CASSLSTGGYNEQFF; DNA: TGTGCCAGCAGCCTATCGACAGGGGGATACAATGAGCAGTTCTTC
D: TRBD1; J: TRBJ1-4; size: .; V: TRBV4-2; CDR3: CASSQDEGGGVEKLFF; DNA: TGTGCCAGCAGCCAAGATGAGGGAGGGGGCGTTGAAAAACTGTTTTTT
D: TRBD1; J: TRBJ1-1; size: few; V: TRBV7-6; CDR3: CASSLRTGPNTEAFF; DNA: TGTGCCAGCAGCTTAAGGACAGGGCCTAACACTGAAGCTTTCTTT
D: .; J: TRBJ1-2; size: .; V: TRBV4-3; CDR3: CASSLGTNTNYGYTF; DNA: TGCGCCAGCAGCCTCGGGACCAACACTAACTATGGCTACACCTTC
D: .; J: TRBJ1-2; size: .; V: TRBV7-9; CDR3: CASSRPSGYTF; DNA: TGTGCCAGCAGCCGCCCCAGCGGCTACACCTTC
D: TRBD2; J: TRBJ2-1; size: .; V: TRBV6-6; CDR3: CASSPRLAGHNEQFF; DNA: TGTGCCAGCAGTCCCAGACTAGCGGGGCACAATGAGCAGTTCTTC
D: TRBD1; J: TRBJ2-3; size: once; V: TRBV29-1; CDR3: CSAVGGQTDTQYF; DNA: TGCAGCGCCGTAGGGGGACAGACAGATACGCAGTATTTT
D: .; J: TRBJ2-1; size: .; V: TRBV9; CDR3: CASSVEFLYEGVEQFF; DNA: TGTGCCAGCAGCGTAGAGTTCTTGTACGAGGGCGTGGAGCAGTTCTTC
D: .; J: TRBJ1-2; size: .; V: TRBV4-1; CDR3: CASSQEGTLAGYTF; DNA: TGCGCCAGCAGCCAAGAAGGGACATTGGCTGGCTACACCTTC
D: TRBD2; J: TRBJ2-1; size: .; V: TRBV15; CDR3: CATSRDRASGSDEQFF; DNA: TGTGCCACCAGCAGAGATCGGGCTAGCGGGAGTGATGAGCAGTTCTTC
D: .; J: TRBJ1-6; size: .; V: TRBV5-1; CDR3: CASSTRDPWKSPLHF; DNA: TGCGCCAGCAGCACGCGGGACCCCTGGAAGTCACCCCTCCACTTT
D: TRBD2; J: TRBJ2-3; size: .; V: TRBV20-1; CDR3: CSASFSGGGTDTQYF; DNA: TGCAGTGCTAGTTTTTCGGGAGGTGGCACAGATACGCAGTATTTT
D: .; J: TRBJ2-7; size: .; V: TRBV7-9; CDR3: CASSFLAGGDEQYF; DNA: TGTGCCAGCAGCTTCCTTGCGGGCGGCGACGAGCAGTACTTC
D: .; J: TRBJ2-2; size: .; V: TRBV13; CDR3: CASSSGLDADTGELFF; DNA: TGTGCCAGCAGCTCCGGACTGGACGCGGACACCGGGGAGCTGTTTTTT
D: .; J: TRBJ2-3; size: .; V: TRBV19; CDR3: CASSTQTGTTPRGTDTQYF; DNA: TGTGCCAGTAGTACCCAGACAGGCACCACACCCCGGGGTACAGATACGCAGTATTTT
D: .; J: TRBJ2-2; size: .; V: TRBV11-2; CDR3: CASSLSGTGELFF; DNA: TGTGCCAGCAGCTTGTCGGGGACCGGGGAGCTGTTTTTT
D: .; J: TRBJ1-1; size: .; V: TRBV11-2; CDR3: CASSFEGDTEAFF; DNA: TGTGCCAGCAGCTTCGAAGGAGACACTGAAGCTTTCTTT
D: .; J: TRBJ2-5; size: .; V: TRBV2; CDR3: CARGQPGETQYF; DNA: TGTGCCAGAGGACAACCTGGAGAGACCCAGTACTTC
D: .; J: TRBJ2-1; size: .; V: TRBV15; CDR3: CATSRDLASKQFF; DNA: TGTGCCACCAGCAGAGATTTGGCGAGTAAGCAGTTCTTC
D: .; J: TRBJ2-5; size: once; V: TRBV3-1/TRBV3-2; CDR3: CASSQVQVETQYF; DNA: TGTGCCAGCAGCCAAGTTCAGGTAGAGACCCAGTACTTC